These 21 T cell receptor beta chains share one sample of origin, sequenced in a study of T-cell reconstitution after alpha-beta-depleted transplantation in children (dated by TCRdb to 2016 to 2018). The library came from PCR. Instrument used: Illumina HiSeq 2500. TCR library preparation used molecular barcoding, with unique molecular identifiers applied to normalize quantification of the TCRbeta repertoire. In TCRdb, the public reads were trimmed at Q25 with fastp and aligned with MiXCR, with productive beta chains retained. Duplicate CDR3 protein sequences are folded into a single record with the most common DNA and genes. The sample table records 90,000 to 150,000 distinct CDR3 sequences; more than 20% of these occur just once. Clones ranked in the top ten supply 8% to 11% of the sample. What the treatment or condition label conveys for this sample: allogeneic hematopoietic cell transplantation with graft depleted of TCRalphabeta T cells and CD19 B cells.

The starting material was PBMCs, mostly from graft donor cells, obtained 180 days after TCRalphabeta/CD19-depleted stem cell transplant. These receptors all come from a male patient between 2 and 9 years old who had a stem cell transplant for chronic granulomatous disease, so the T cells may come from the graft donor.

Many counts were recorded for this clonotype. The chain has TRBV7-7 and TRBJ2-2; D gene uncertain. Germline CDR1 is SSHAT and CDR2 is FNYEAQ (reference sequence). V was shortened by 1 base and J by 4 bases, with 7 bases between the two germline ends. The CDR3 contains 14 residues. In nucleotides, the CDR3 is TGTGCCAGCAGCTTAGAATTGGGCACCGGGGAGCTGTTTTTT. This gives the protein CASSLELGTGELFF.

This chain joins TRBV12-3 or TRBV12-4 and TRBJ2-7; a possible D gene is TRBD2 (6 bases). CDR3 length: 14 amino acids. Trimming left V 3 bases short and J 5 bases short, with 14 bases between. The CDR3 loop reads CASSLGGPIDEQYF. CDR3 DNA: TGTGCCAGCAGTTTGGGGGGACCAATTGACGAGCAGTACTTC.

As concerns this clonotype: Compared with germline, one end of the junction differs, possibly owing to a read error. The chain links TRBV5-5 to TRBJ2-1, with D uncertain. The CDR3 has 13 amino acids. The germline V gene encodes CDR1 SGHKS and CDR2 YYEKEE (reference sequence). Here the CDR3 reads CASSLYSHNEQFF. CDR3 in DNA: TGTGCCAGCAGCTTGTACTCCCACAATGAGCAGTTCTTC. The whole variable domain, remainder taken from reference TRBV5-5 and TRBJ2-1, is DAGVTQSPTHLIKTRGQQVTLRCSPISGHKSVSWYQQVLGQGPQFIFQYYEKEERGRGNFPDRFSARQFPNYSSELNVNALLLGDSALYLCASSLYSHNEQFFGPGTRLTVL.

This clonotype appeared many times. The chain is built from TRBV12-3 or TRBV12-4 and TRBJ2-7, with 9 bases that match TRBD1. Trimming removed 5 bases from V and 1 base from J; junction bases left unmatched: 6. The CDR3 runs to 15 residues. Here the CDR3 reads CASSMGQGRSYEQYF. The CDR3 nucleotides read TGTGCCAGCAGTATGGGACAGGGACGTTCCTACGAGCAGTACTTC.

This sequence joins TRBV7-2 and TRBJ2-5; perhaps TRBD1 as D (5 bases). CDR1 SGHTA and CDR2 FQGNSA come from the germline V gene. This CDR3 is built from 14 residues. With 2 bases removed from V and 4 bases from J, the gap between germline ends came to 11 bases. The CDR3: CASSLPRVGETQYF. CDR3 nucleotides: TGTGCCAGCAGCTTACCCAGGGTGGGAGAGACCCAGTACTTC.

Many counts were recorded for this clonotype. The chain recombines TRBV20-1 with TRBJ2-3, with D tentatively TRBD1 (6 bases). This CDR3 has 18 residues. In germline, CDR1 is DFQATT, CDR2 SNEGSKA (reference sequence). Trimming took 2 bases from V and 5 from J, leaving 26 bases between them. The CDR3 coding sequence is TGCAGTGCTAGAATAAGTCGCTATGGGGGCAGTGGCGGAGATACGCAGTATTTT. Encoded protein: CSARISRYGGSGGDTQYF.

The chain joins TRBV7-2 to TRBJ2-1; D gene ambiguous. Germline CDR1 is SGHTA and CDR2 is FQGNSA. This CDR3 is built from 13 residues. With 3 bases removed from V and 3 bases from J, the gap between germline ends came to 6 bases. Here the CDR3 DNA reads TGTGCCAGCAGCTTTCATTTCTACAATGAGCAGTTCTTC. The encoded protein is CASSFHFYNEQFF. The complete variable domain, with remaining parts taken from reference TRBV7-2 and TRBJ2-1, reads GAGVSQSPSNKVTEKGKDVELRCDPISGHTALYWYRQSLGQGLEFLIYFQGNSAPDKSGLPSDRFSAERTGGSVSTLTIQRTQQEDSAVYLCASSFHFYNEQFFGPGTRLTVL.

This chain connects TRBV12-3 or TRBV12-4 to TRBJ2-3; D may be TRBD1 or TRBD2 (6 bases each). Trimming removed 3 bases at V and 6 bases at J, with 16 bases between. The CDR3 is made up of 15 amino acids. CDR3 in amino acids: CASSFLGGPADTQYF. The CDR3 DNA is TGTGCCAGCAGTTTCTTGGGGGGCCCGGCGGATACGCAGTATTTT.

The V call is TRBV12-3 or TRBV12-4, the J call TRBJ2-5, with 7 bases lining up with TRBD1. The CDR3 spans 11 residues. V shed 5 bases and J 13 bases; nucleotides not matched to a gene: 7. The CDR3 here is CASSLTGDRYF. The CDR3 DNA sequence: TGTGCCAGCAGTCTTACAGGGGATCGGTACTTC.

This clonotype has just a few counts. The chain carries TRBV12-3 or TRBV12-4 and TRBJ2-1; TRBD1 might be the D (6 bases). V was shortened by 8 bases and J by 0 bases, with 20 bases between the two germline ends. The CDR3 contains 17 residues. CDR3 DNA: TGTGCCAGCCAATTGAATCAGGGGTCGGGCTCCTACAATGAGCAGTTCTTC. Its translation is CASQLNQGSGSYNEQFF.

This rearrangement joins TRBV18 to TRBJ1-2; D possibly corresponds to TRBD1 (6 bases). CDR1 is KGHSH, CDR2 LQKENI, per germline. CDR3 length equals 15 residues. Trimming took off 2 bases at V and 0 bases at J, with 10 bases between the two ends. CDR3 in DNA: TGTGCCAGCTCACCAGTTACAGGGACTAACTATGGCTACACCTTC. This sequence encodes CASSPVTGTNYGYTF.

Ten or more counts support this clonotype. This chain uses TRBV13 with TRBJ1-1; D gene uncertain. Trimming took 0 bases from V and 5 from J, leaving 7 bases between them. Germline-derived CDR1 and CDR2 are PRHDT and FYEKMQ (reference sequence). This CDR3 spans 13 amino acids. The CDR3 coding sequence is TGTGCCAGCAGCTTAGGGGATGCAACTGAAGCTTTCTTT. It specifies CASSLGDATEAFF.

This clonotype has at least ten counts. The chain is built from TRBV7-9 and TRBJ2-7, with D unclear. From germline, CDR1 is SEHNR and CDR2 FQNEAQ (reference sequence). There are 12 residues in the CDR3. The ends were cut back, 5 bases at V and 8 bases at J, with 13 bases in the middle. In DNA, the CDR3 is TGTGCCAGCAGCCACCCCCCGTACCAGCAGTACTTC. It is translated as CASSHPPYQQYF.

This clonotype was observed at least ten times. This chain uses TRBV7-2 with TRBJ1-2; D is unresolved. The CDR3 is made up of 14 amino acids. From germline, CDR1 is SGHTA and CDR2 FQGNSA. With 2 bases removed from V and 0 bases from J, the gap between germline ends came to 7 bases. This CDR3 is CASSLYTSNYGYTF. The CDR3 region has the DNA TGTGCCAGCAGCTTATACACTTCTAACTATGGCTACACCTTC.

The table lists this clonotype with a few counts. The chain joins TRBV12-3 or TRBV12-4 to TRBJ1-1; D remains unclear. V lost 3 bases and J lost 1, with 6 bases in between. The CDR3 spans 13 residues. This CDR3 is CASSLKGNTEAFF. CDR3 DNA sequence: TGTGCCAGCAGTTTGAAGGGGAACACTGAAGCTTTCTTT.

This clonotype has only a few counts. V gene TRBV12-3 or TRBV12-4 combines with J gene TRBJ1-2; no definite D call. Trimming cost V 2 bases and J 8 bases, with 12 bases left between them. The CDR3 is 13 residues long. CDR3 nucleotides: TGTGCCAGCAGTTTATGGCGGAGCGAAGGCTACACCTTC. This codes for CASSLWRSEGYTF.

V usage is TRBV7-9 and J usage is TRBJ2-7; D gene unclear. The germline V and J ends were trimmed by 8 bases and 5 bases, with 16 bases remaining between them. The CDR3 consists of 13 residues. Looked up from germline, CDR1 is SEHNR and CDR2 is FQNEAQ (reference sequence). The CDR3 bases are TGTGCCAGCGGACCGCGTTTGGGCGACGAGCAGTACTTC. This gives the protein CASGPRLGDEQYF. The whole variable domain, filled in from reference TRBV7-9 and TRBJ2-7, reads DTGVSQNPRHKITKRGQNVTFRCDPISEHNRLYWYRQTLGQGPEFLTYFQNEAQLEKSRLLSDRFSAERPKGSFSTLEIQRTEQGDSAMYLCASGPRLGDEQYFGPGTRLTVT.

This clonotype was seen only a few times. The chain has TRBV20-1 and TRBJ2-2; 8 nucleotides match TRBD2. Unmatched junction bases numbered 14, after V lost 4 bases and J lost 10 bases. This CDR3 comprises 15 residues. CDR1 DFQATT and CDR2 SNEGSKA come from the germline V gene (reference sequence). CDR3 DNA sequence: TGCAGTGCTACTCCTGGCGGGAGGTATAAGGAGGAGCTGTTTTTT. Amino acid sequence: CSATPGGRYKEELFF.

This chain links TRBV29-1 with TRBJ2-1, with D perhaps matching TRBD1 or TRBD2 (6 bases each). CDR1 is SQVTM and CDR2 is ANQGSEA in the germline V gene. CDR3 length: 14 residues. Trimming cost V 4 bases and J 5 bases, with 15 bases left between them. This CDR3 reads CSVVLGRGDNEQFF. CDR3 sequence (DNA): TGCAGCGTTGTCTTGGGAAGGGGGGACAATGAGCAGTTCTTC.

The table lists this clonotype with many counts. CDR3 amino acids: CSVKGTSGSLDEQYF. The DNA for the CDR3 is TGCAGCGTTAAGGGGACTAGCGGGAGTCTGGACGAGCAGTACTTC. The chain recombines TRBV29-1 with TRBJ2-7, with 14 bases identical to TRBD2. Germline CDR1 reads SQVTM; CDR2 reads ANQGSEA. The CDR3 loop spans 15 amino acids. V lost 5 bases, J lost 5 bases, and 8 bases stayed unmatched.

This chain connects TRBV29-1 to TRBJ2-5; TRBD2 matches 8 bases. This CDR3 comprises 15 residues. Germline CDR1 SQVTM, CDR2 ANQGSEA. Trimming took 4 bases from V and 5 from J; bases not matched to a gene: 12. DNA for the CDR3: TGCAGCGTTGGAGGACTAGCCAACTCAGGGGAGACCCAGTACTTC. Protein product: CSVGGLANSGETQYF. Full variable domain (rest looked up from reference TRBV29-1 and TRBJ2-5): SAVISQKPSRDICQRGTSLTIQCQVDSQVTMMFWYRQQPGQSLTLIATANQGSEATYESGFVIDKFPISRPNLTFSTLTVSNMSPEDSSIYLCSVGGLANSGETQYFGPGTRLLVL.